Shown below are 17 T cell receptor beta chains from a single sample sequenced in a study of Ad26.COV2.S vaccination and SARS-CoV-2 variants. Treatment meaning: 15 to 20 received Ad26.COV2.S at low or high dose, single or two shots; about 5 received placebo; per-sample allocation not given. Each sample was drawn 63 days after the first injection (of vaccine or placebo). Sequenced by immunoSEQ multiplex PCR; TCRdb stores in-frame clones only, minus some. The sample includes around 310,000 clones, 90% of them seen just once. This specimen was peripheral blood, taken in a trial of Ad26.COV2.S vaccine versus placebo. The receptor set was obtained from a person aged 18-60 years who received the Ad26.COV2.S COVID-19 vaccine or a placebo.

CDR3 in amino acids: CAISAIEGSAEAFF. The CDR3 DNA sequence: TGTGCCATCAGTGCAATCGAGGGTTCAGCTGAAGCTTTCTTT. The chain is built from TRBV10-3 and TRBJ1-1; D unresolved. This CDR3 has 14 residues. The germline V gene has CDR1 ENHRY and CDR2 SYGVKD. With 4 bases removed from V and 6 bases from J, the gap between germline ends came to 15 bases.

The chain carries TRBV18 and TRBJ2-1, with 13 bases matching TRBD2. Germline CDR1 and CDR2: KGHSH and LQKENI. The CDR3 sequence is 17 residues long. V lost 6 bases to trimming and J lost 2 bases; unmatched junction nucleotides: 7. Here the CDR3 reads CASSGRTSGSPYNEQFF. The CDR3 bases are TGTGCCAGCTCGGGCCGGACTAGCGGGAGTCCCTACAATGAGCAGTTCTTC.

The chain uses TRBV5-6 and TRBJ1-1; D call uncertain. Germline assignment: CDR1 SGHDT and CDR2 YYEEEE. V dropped 6 bases and J dropped 0 bases, with 12 bases sitting between them. The length of the CDR3 is 14 residues. Here the CDR3 reads CASTSLVVNTEAFF. The CDR3 bases are TGTGCCAGCACCTCGCTCGTAGTGAACACTGAAGCTTTCTTT.

The chain employs TRBV6-2 or TRBV6-3 and TRBJ1-5; weak D call: TRBD1 (5 bases). Trimming shortened V by 0 bases and J by 2 bases, and 11 bases separated the two germline ends. The CDR3 consists of 16 residues. Germline V gene lookup returns CDR1 MNHEY and CDR2 SVGEGT. The CDR3 reads CASSYSVRGGNQPQHF. The CDR3 DNA reads as TGTGCCAGCAGTTACTCGGTAAGGGGCGGCAATCAGCCCCAGCATTTT.

This chain joins TRBV19 and TRBJ1-2; D is unresolved. V gave up 7 bases and J gave up 6 bases, with 15 bases separating them. This CDR3 has 13 residues. Germline V lookup: CDR1 LNHDA, CDR2 SQIVND (reference sequence). This CDR3 reads CASNSGGLDGYTF. The CDR3 region has the DNA TGTGCCAGTAATTCGGGAGGGTTGGATGGCTACACCTTC. Full variable domain (outside the CDR3, taken from reference TRBV19 and TRBJ1-2): DGGITQSPKYLFRKEGQNVTLSCEQNLNHDAMYWYRQDPGQGLRLIYYSQIVNDFQKGDIAEGYSVSREKKESFPLTVTSAQKNPTAFYLCASNSGGLDGYTFGSGTRLTVV.

V usage is TRBV7-9 and J usage is TRBJ1-1; D unclear. Germline-derived CDR1 and CDR2 are SEHNR and FQNEAQ (reference sequence). The CDR3 loop spans 15 amino acids. V lost 5 bases to trimming and J lost 1 base, with 14 bases between them. CDR3 DNA sequence: TGTGCCAGCAGCCAAGTCTCCCTATCGAACACTGAAGCTTTCTTT. Residues: CASSQVSLSNTEAFF.

This chain uses TRBV9 with TRBJ2-2; 7 bases fit TRBD1. This CDR3 is 13 amino acids long. The germline CDR1 and CDR2 sequences are SGDLS and YYNGEE. Trimming took 7 bases from V and 3 from J; bases not matched to a gene: 3. The CDR3 region is CASEGQYTGELFF. The CDR3 DNA reads as TGTGCCAGCGAGGGACAGTACACCGGGGAGCTGTTTTTT.

The chain employs TRBV20-1 and TRBJ1-3; 8 nucleotides agree with TRBD1. V shed 3 bases, J shed 8 bases, and the junction held 9 bases outside the gene matches. Germline loops: CDR1 DFQATT, CDR2 SNEGSKA (reference sequence). The CDR3 has 14 residues. CDR3 amino acids: CSASPLQGVDTIYF. The CDR3, as DNA: TGCAGTGCTAGTCCCCTACAGGGGGTGGACACCATATATTTT.

CDR3 sequence reads: CATSRVGTGSYRYNSPLHF. In nucleotides, the CDR3 is TGTGCCACCAGCAGAGTCGGGACTGGGAGCTATCGCTATAATTCACCCCTCCACTTT. This chain links TRBV15 with TRBJ1-6, with TRBD1 as a possible D gene (5 bases). In germline, CDR1 is LNHNV, CDR2 YYDKDF (reference sequence). V was cut by 1 base and J by 3 bases, with 19 bases left in between. The CDR3 totals 19 residues.

The chain combines TRBV5-1 with TRBJ2-3; D uncertain. Germline CDR1 reads SGHRS; CDR2 reads YFSETQ. Trimming pared 1 base from V and 1 base from J, leaving 4 bases between. CDR3 length: 13 amino acids. Here the CDR3 reads CASSLKGTDTQYF. The CDR3, as DNA: TGCGCCAGCAGCTTGAAAGGCACAGATACGCAGTATTTT.

V gene TRBV10-1 combines with J gene TRBJ2-7; D may be TRBD2 (7 bases). V lost 9 bases, J lost 4 bases, and 22 bases lay in between. The V gene's germline CDR1 is WNHNN and CDR2 SYGVQD (reference sequence). The CDR3 totals 15 residues. The CDR3 bases are TGCGCCAGGGGGGGGCTGGTGGGGAGATATTACGAGCAGTACGTC. Its protein product is CARGGLVGRYYEQYV.

The chain joins TRBV4-2 to TRBJ2-5; no reliable D call. This CDR3 has 14 amino acids. Trimming left V 0 bases short and J 6 bases short, with 11 bases between. Germline V lookup: CDR1 LGHNA, CDR2 YNFKEQ. CDR3 region: CASSQETGRQTQYF. CDR3 nucleotide sequence: TGTGCCAGCAGCCAAGAAACCGGGCGGCAGACCCAGTACTTC.

The V gene is TRBV9, the J gene TRBJ1-5, with D perhaps TRBD1 (5 bases). The V end was cut by 1 base, the J end by 1 base, with 9 bases between. The germline gives CDR1 SGDLS, CDR2 YYNGEE. The CDR3 sequence is 15 residues long. The CDR3 region has the DNA TGTGCCAGCAGCGTATCCGGGGGAAGCAATCAGCCCCAGCATTTT. Translated: CASSVSGGSNQPQHF. The full variable domain, completed using reference TRBV9 and TRBJ1-5, is DSGVTQTPKHLITATGQRVTLRCSPRSGDLSVYWYQQSLDQGLQFLIQYYNGEERAKGNILERFSAQQFPDLHSELNLSSLELGDSALYFCASSVSGGSNQPQHFGDGTRLSIL.

This rearrangement joins TRBV14 to TRBJ1-1; D uncertain. Per germline, CDR1 SGHDN and CDR2 FVKESK. Deletions cut 4 bases from V and 1 base from J, with 7 bases between. The CDR3 sequence is 13 residues long. This CDR3 reads CASSLFKNTEAFF. As DNA, the CDR3 is TGTGCCAGCAGCCTATTTAAGAACACTGAAGCTTTCTTT.

Only one count was recorded for this clone. The V call is TRBV19, the J call TRBJ2-5; the D call may be TRBD1 or TRBD2 (7 bases each). Germline V gene lookup returns CDR1 LNHDA and CDR2 SQIVND (reference sequence). The V gene lost 6 bases and the J gene lost 5 bases, with 22 bases spanning the gap. The CDR3 has 16 amino acids. CDR3 residues: CASRGNDREGAETQYF. The CDR3 DNA sequence: TGTGCCAGTAGAGGAAACGACAGGGAGGGAGCGGAGACCCAGTACTTC.

The V and J genes are TRBV7-2 and TRBJ1-6; D is unclear. This CDR3 has 15 amino acids. Germline V gene data show CDR1 as SGHTA and CDR2 as FQGNSA. V shed 3 bases and J shed 10 bases, with 16 bases lying between them. CDR3 region: CASSFDYIARSPLHF. In DNA, the CDR3 is TGTGCCAGCAGCTTCGATTACATCGCACGGTCACCCCTCCACTTT.

The chain couples TRBV15 to TRBJ1-6; D unresolved. Germline loops: CDR1 LNHNV, CDR2 YYDKDF (reference sequence). CDR3 length: 13 residues. Trimming took off 0 bases at V and 9 bases at J, with 6 bases between the two ends. The CDR3 sequence: CATSRDEVSPLHF. The CDR3 DNA follows: TGTGCCACCAGCAGAGACGAAGTTTCACCCCTCCACTTT. Filled out from reference TRBV15 and TRBJ1-6, the complete variable domain reads DAMVIQNPRYQVTQFGKPVTLSCSQTLNHNVMYWYQQKSSQAPKLLFHYYDKDFNNEADTPDNFQSRRPNTSFCFLDIRSPGLGDTAMYLCATSRDEVSPLHFGNGTRLTVT.